This T cell receptor beta chain was recovered during a study of tumour-infiltrating T cells in Burkitt lymphoma. Assay used: immunoSEQ multiplex PCR; TCRdb lists only in-frame clones, some missing. In the table there are about 4,000 clones, under 90% of which are singletons. Trimming took 8 bases from V and 0 from J, leaving 16 bases between them. The CDR3 sequence is 15 residues long. CDR1 and CDR2 (germline): SQVTM, ANQGSEA. This clonotype was sampled from a human donor with diffuse large B-cell lymphoma. Some clones in this sample may be carry-over from other donors' samples. The rearrangement uses TRBV29-1 and TRBJ2-2; D call uncertain. Sequenced material: tumor tissue. CDR3 nucleotide sequence: TGCAGCTGCCGAGCCGCAGGTCCGAACACCGGGGAGCTGTTTTTT. This codes for CSCRAAGPNTGELFF.